This T cell receptor (beta chain) is from a study of T-cell reconstitution after alpha-beta-depleted transplantation in children (dated by TCRdb to the mid-2010s). Some background on the complete study: The study quantitatively tracked T-cell immune reconstitution after TCRalphabeta/CD19-depleted allogeneic hematopoietic cell transplantation in children using TCR repertoire profiling.

This clonotype was seen many times. Its antigen target is currently unknown. The input lacks base qualities; no much larger clone sits a single base away. Findings and caveats that apply to the study as a whole: The frequencies of hyperexpanded clones fell over the following months, and after one year, T-cell counts and TCRbeta diversity were mostly attributed to newly produced T cells. In some patients, the high TCRbeta diversity seen at day 60 was put down to recipient T cells and intrathymic progenitors that had survived conditioning. About two months after transplant, the apparently early recovery of alphabetaT-cell counts reportedly depended on just several hundred clones that had expanded rapidly and came from non-depleted graft cells.

The CDR3 spans 14 residues, from the cysteine through the phenylalanine. Of the read, only the CDR3 DNA is kept; its 42 bases are in frame from base 1. From the germline V gene, CDR1 is SGHRS and CDR2 is YFSETQ. V sheds 4 bases and J sheds 4 bases, leaving 11 bases between their ends. Taken with the paper, the label for treatment or condition translates to: allogeneic hematopoietic cell transplantation with graft depleted of TCRalphabeta T cells and CD19 B cells. Transplant recipients were children who received TCRalphabeta/CD19-depleted allogeneic hematopoietic cell grafts. Library preparation employed PCR. Sequenced on an Illumina HiSeq 2500. To normalize quantification of the TCRbeta repertoire, the TCR libraries were built with molecular barcoding that relied on unique molecular identifiers. Clones were called with MiXCR by TCRdb after fastp trimmed the public reads at Q25, and only in-frame beta chains were retained. Rows with a matching CDR3 protein are joined into one entry that keeps the most common DNA and genes. The sample table holds some 840,000 distinct CDR3 sequences, of which 16% were seen once. The ten top clones hold approximately 4.5% of the sample.

The receptor comes from a male patient between 10 and 17 years old who had a stem cell transplant for acute lymphoblastic leukemia, so the T cells may come from the graft donor. The rearrangement combines TRBV5-1 with TRBJ2-2; no D gene is confidently identified. Sequencing was performed on PBMCs, mostly from graft donor cells, taken 360 days after TCRalphabeta/CD19-depleted stem cell transplant. DNA sequence: TGCGCCAGCAGCCTGGCGACTCTCACCGGGGAGCTGTTTTTT. Its coded protein is CASSLATLTGELFF. Beyond the CDR3, the reference TRBV5-1 and TRBJ2-2 genes provide the residues; the full variable domain reads: KAGVTQTPRYLIKTRGQQVTLSCSPISGHRSVSWYQQTPGQGLQFLFEYFSETQRNKGNFPGRFSGRQFSNSRSEMNVSTLELGDSALYLCASSLATLTGELFFGEGSRLTVL.